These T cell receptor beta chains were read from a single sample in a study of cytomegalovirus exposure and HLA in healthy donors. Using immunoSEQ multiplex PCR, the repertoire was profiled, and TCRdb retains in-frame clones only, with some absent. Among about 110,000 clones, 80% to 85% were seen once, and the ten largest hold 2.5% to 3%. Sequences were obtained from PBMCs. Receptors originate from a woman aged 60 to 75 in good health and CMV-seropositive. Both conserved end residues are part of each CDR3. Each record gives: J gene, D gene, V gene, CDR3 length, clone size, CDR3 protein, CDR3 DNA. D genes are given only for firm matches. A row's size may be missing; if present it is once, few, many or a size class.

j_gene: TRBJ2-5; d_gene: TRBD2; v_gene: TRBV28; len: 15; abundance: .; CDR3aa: CASSYSGRTQETQYF; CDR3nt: TGTGCCAGCAGTTATAGCGGGAGGACCCAAGAGACCCAGTACTTC
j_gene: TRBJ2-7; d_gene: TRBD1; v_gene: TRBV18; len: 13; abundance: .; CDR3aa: CASSLGTGFEQYF; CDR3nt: TGTGCCAGCTCACTAGGGACAGGCTTCGAGCAGTACTTC
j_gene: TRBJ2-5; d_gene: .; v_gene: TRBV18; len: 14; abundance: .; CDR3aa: CASSPGMGLRTQYF; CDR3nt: TGTGCCAGCTCACCGGGCATGGGACTGAGGACCCAGTACTTC
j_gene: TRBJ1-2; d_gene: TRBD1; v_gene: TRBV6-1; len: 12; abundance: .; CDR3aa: CASRPDRGRSTF; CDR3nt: TGTGCCAGCAGACCCGACAGGGGGAGATCCACCTTC
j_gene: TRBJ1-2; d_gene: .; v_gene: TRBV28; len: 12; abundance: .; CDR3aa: CASSPRERGYTF; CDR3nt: TGTGCCAGCAGTCCGCGCGAGCGAGGCTACACCTTC
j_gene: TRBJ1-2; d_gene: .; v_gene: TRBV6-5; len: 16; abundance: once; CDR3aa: CASSYAWGDPNYGYTF; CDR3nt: TGTGCCAGCAGTTACGCCTGGGGGGACCCGAACTATGGCTACACCTTC
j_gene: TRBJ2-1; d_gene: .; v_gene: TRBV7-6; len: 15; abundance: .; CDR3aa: CASSSTLGEYNEQFF; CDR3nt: TGTGCCAGCAGCTCCACCCTCGGGGAATACAATGAGCAGTTCTTC
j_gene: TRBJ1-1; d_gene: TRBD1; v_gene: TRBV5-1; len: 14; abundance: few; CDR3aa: CASSFRDRNTEAFF; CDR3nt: TGCGCCAGCAGCTTCCGGGACAGGAACACTGAAGCTTTCTTT
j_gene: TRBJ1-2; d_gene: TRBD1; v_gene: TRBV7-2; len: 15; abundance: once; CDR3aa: CASSSRQGANYGYTF; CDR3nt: TGTGCCAGCAGCTCCCGACAGGGAGCTAACTATGGCTACACCTTC
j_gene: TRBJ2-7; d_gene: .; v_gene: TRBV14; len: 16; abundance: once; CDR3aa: CASSPLPRVGSSEQYF; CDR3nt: TGTGCCAGCAGCCCCCTACCTCGGGTAGGGAGCAGCGAGCAGTACTTC
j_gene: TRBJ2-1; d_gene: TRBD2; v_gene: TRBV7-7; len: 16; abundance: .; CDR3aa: CASSKSGRATLDEQFF; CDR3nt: TGTGCCAGCAGCAAGAGCGGGAGGGCGACCTTGGATGAGCAGTTCTTC
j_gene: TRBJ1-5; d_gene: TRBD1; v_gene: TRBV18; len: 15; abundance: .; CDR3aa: CASSPHDRAGQPQHF; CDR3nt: TGTGCCAGCTCACCTCATGACAGGGCAGGACAGCCCCAGCATTTT
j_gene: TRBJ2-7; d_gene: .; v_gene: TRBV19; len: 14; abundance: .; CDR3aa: CASSPRTGNYEQYF; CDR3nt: TGTGCCAGTAGTCCCCGAACAGGGAACTACGAGCAGTACTTC
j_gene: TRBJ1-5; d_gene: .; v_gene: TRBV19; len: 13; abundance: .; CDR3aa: CASKETNNQPQHF; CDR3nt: TGTGCCAGTAAAGAGACAAACAATCAGCCCCAGCATTTT
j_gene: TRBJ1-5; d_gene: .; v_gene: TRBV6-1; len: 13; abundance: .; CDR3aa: CASSEFRNQPQHF; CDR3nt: TGTGCCAGCAGTGAATTCAGAAATCAGCCCCAGCATTTT